Detailed here is one T cell receptor (beta chain). Its antigen is unknown. The sample originates from a study of shared clonotypes between healthy human individuals. Study as a whole: There were three CD4 naive, three CD4 memory, two CD8 naive and one CD8 memory plates per donor.

Study-wide results and limits: Represented diversity, genetic and exposure-history alike, was limited by few donors.

Sorted-subset replicate PCRs used roughly 180 ng DNA, approximately 27,000 T cell genomes. Using immunoSEQ multiplex PCR, the repertoire was profiled, and TCRdb retains in-frame clones only, with some absent. The table has some 1,100,000 clones, around three quarters seen once; the top ten hold approximately 0.52%. The CDR3 consists of 16 residues. Germline trimming cut 3 bases from V and 1 base from J; bases unmatched to any gene: 8. Germline V CDR1 and CDR2: SGHNT, YYREEE (reference sequence). CD4+ cells underwent separation, giving CD45RA+ naive and CD45RA-negative memory subsets. The source of this sequence is a man aged 18 to 30 in good health. Some clones in this sample may be carry-over from other donors' samples. Specimen: memory CD4+ T cells from PBMCs. Indicated subset: CD45RA-negative fraction. V and J are TRBV5-4 and TRBJ2-5, with 8 bases identical to TRBD2. CDR3 DNA sequence: TGTGCCAGCAGCTCGGGGGGGGCCTGGAGCCAAGAGACCCAGTACTTC. Amino acid sequence: CASSSGGAWSQETQYF.